The 23 T cell receptor beta chains below come from one sample, sequenced in a study of patients and donors after allogeneic stem cell transplantation (dated by TCRdb to about 2020). Library creation used RT-PCR. Sequencing relied on a NextSeq 550. TCRdb reran the public reads through fastp at Q25 and MiXCR, keeping productive beta chains. Each entry merges the rows of one CDR3 protein and shows their most common DNA and genes. The sample yields hundreds of thousands of distinct CDR3 sequences; roughly 17% were counted once. The ten largest clones represent roughly 7.2% of the sample. Source material: blood, either unsorted or a sorted T cell fraction (not recorded which). The receptor set was obtained from a human donor who was either an allogeneic HSCT recipient or a stem cell or donor lymphocyte infusion donor (not recorded which). It is not recorded whose cells these are; they may come from a transplant donor.

This clonotype showed up just a few times. This sequence joins TRBV7-3 and TRBJ2-3; TRBD2 aligns across 11 bases. The V and J ends lost 5 bases and 6 bases, in that order; junction bases with no gene match: 7. Germline V gives CDR1 SGHTA, CDR2 FQGTGA. The CDR3 length is 15 residues. Here the CDR3 reads CASSLSGRVGDTQYF. As DNA, the CDR3 is TGTGCCAGCAGCCTTAGCGGGAGGGTCGGGGATACGCAGTATTTT.

This clonotype has only a few counts. In DNA form, the CDR3 reads TGTGCCAGCAGTGATTCTAGGGACACTGAAGCTTTCTTT. Translation: CASSDSRDTEAFF. The J gene is TRBJ1-1, the V gene TRBV6-4; D ambiguous. This CDR3 is built from 13 residues. Trimming left V 3 bases short and J 3 bases short, with 8 bases between. CDR1 and CDR2 (germline): MRHNA, SNTAGT.

At least ten counts were recorded for this clonotype. This sequence joins TRBV12-3 or TRBV12-4 and TRBJ2-1; tentative D call: TRBD1 (6 bases). CDR3 length: 18 amino acids. V lost 5 bases to trimming and J lost 9 bases, with 29 bases between them. CDR3 protein: CASSPRAAGTQNSGEQFF. The CDR3 DNA reads as TGTGCCAGCAGTCCTCGAGCGGCTGGGACACAGAATTCGGGTGAGCAGTTCTTC.

This clonotype was observed a few times. The chain employs TRBV5-1 and TRBJ1-6; D is ambiguous. V was trimmed by 3 bases and J by 5 bases, leaving 9 bases between them. Germline CDR1 reads SGHRS; CDR2 reads YFSETQ. The CDR3 contains 14 residues. The CDR3 reads CASSSGPNNSPLHF. CDR3 DNA sequence: TGCGCCAGCAGCTCGGGTCCGAATAATTCACCCCTCCACTTT.

The chain recombines TRBV6-1 with TRBJ2-7, with D maybe TRBD1 (7 bases). This CDR3 is built from 14 residues. Trimming stripped 10 bases from V and 6 bases from J, with 22 bases between. In germline, CDR1 is MNHNS, CDR2 SASEGT. This CDR3 is CATRDSQALGEQYF. Here the CDR3 DNA reads TGTGCCACGCGGGACAGCCAAGCCCTTGGCGAGCAGTACTTC.

The sample holds a few counts of this clonotype. The chain combines TRBV11-3 with TRBJ2-2, with D possibly matching TRBD2 (5 bases). The V and J ends lost 0 bases and 14 bases respectively, with 10 bases between them. Germline assignment: CDR1 SGHNT and CDR2 YENEEA. This CDR3 is built from 12 residues. The CDR3 loop reads CASSLDEGCLFF. CDR3 bases: TGTGCCAGCAGCTTAGATGAGGGTTGCCTGTTTTTT. The full variable domain, completed using reference TRBV11-3 and TRBJ2-2, is EAGVVQSPRYKIIEKKQPVAFWCNPISGHNTLYWYLQNLGQGPELLIRYENEEAVDDSQLPKDRFSAERLKGVDSTLKIQPAELGDSAVYLCASSLDEGCLFFGEGSRLTVL.

This clonotype was detected a few times. V usage is TRBV12-3 or TRBV12-4 and J usage is TRBJ2-2; D unclear. The CDR3 is made up of 15 amino acids. Trimming removed 3 bases from V and 1 base from J, with 9 bases in between. Written as DNA, the CDR3 is TGTGCCAGCAGTTTTAGTCCCAAGAACACCGGGGAGCTGTTTTTT. It translates to CASSFSPKNTGELFF.

In this sample, this clonotype turned up a few times. This rearrangement joins TRBV7-9 to TRBJ2-7; the D is unclear. The CDR3 length is 14 residues. V was pared by 1 base and J by 2 bases, with 9 bases between. Germline V gene sequence: CDR1 SEHNR, CDR2 FQNEAQ (reference sequence). CDR3 DNA: TGTGCCAGCAGCTTAGAAGACCCAGCCTACGAGCAGTACTTC. It specifies CASSLEDPAYEQYF. Complete variable domain (other parts from reference TRBV7-9 and TRBJ2-7): DTGVSQNPRHKITKRGQNVTFRCDPISEHNRLYWYRQTLGQGPEFLTYFQNEAQLEKSRLLSDRFSAERPKGSFSTLEIQRTEQGDSAMYLCASSLEDPAYEQYFGPGTRLTVT.

This rearrangement joins TRBV5-1 to TRBJ2-7; D unresolved. The CDR3 sequence is 15 residues long. V lost 0 bases and J 7 bases, leaving 17 bases between the germline ends. Germline V gives CDR1 SGHRS, CDR2 YFSETQ. For the CDR3, the DNA is TGCGCCAGCAGCTTGGGCCTCCCCCTCCGTGGTGAGCAGTACTTC. Its translation: CASSLGLPLRGEQYF. The full variable domain, with the rest looked up from reference TRBV5-1 and TRBJ2-7, is KAGVTQTPRYLIKTRGQQVTLSCSPISGHRSVSWYQQTPGQGLQFLFEYFSETQRNKGNFPGRFSGRQFSNSRSEMNVSTLELGDSALYLCASSLGLPLRGEQYFGPGTRLTVT.

This clonotype showed up just a few times. The chain joins TRBV10-3 to TRBJ2-1, with TRBD1 matching over 10 bases. J lost 5 bases, V lost 6 bases, and 10 bases had no gene match. CDR3 size: 16 residues. The germline CDR1 and CDR2 sequences are ENHRY and SYGVKD. CDR3 amino acids: CAISGYAGTGDNEQFF. The DNA of the CDR3 is TGTGCCATCAGCGGTTATGCCGGGACAGGGGACAATGAGCAGTTCTTC.

This chain connects TRBV6-5 to TRBJ1-1; a weak D match, TRBD1 (5 bases). This CDR3 region has 15 residues. Between the trimmed V and J ends, which lost 2 bases and 0 bases, there was a span of 10 bases. CDR1 is MNHEY and CDR2 is SVGAGI in the germline V gene. The CDR3: CASSYAQGVNTEAFF. The CDR3 bases are TGTGCCAGCAGTTACGCCCAGGGCGTGAACACTGAAGCTTTCTTT.

The gene calls are TRBV12-3 or TRBV12-4 and TRBJ2-7; D possibly corresponds to TRBD1 (5 bases). This CDR3 has 14 residues. Trimming removed 7 bases at V and 6 bases at J, with 19 bases between. The DNA for the CDR3 is TGTGCCAGCACATCCACAGGTGAATATGGCGAGCAGTACTTC. This gives the protein CASTSTGEYGEQYF.

This clonotype was recorded at least ten times. This chain joins TRBV4-1 and TRBJ2-5; 7 bases line up with TRBD2. Germline V CDR1 and CDR2: MGHRA, YSYEKL. V lost 1 base, J lost 3 bases, and 11 bases stayed unmatched. There are 17 residues in the CDR3. The CDR3 spells CASSQGAGLINEETQYF. CDR3 nucleotide sequence: TGCGCCAGCAGCCAAGGAGCGGGGCTGATCAACGAAGAGACCCAGTACTTC.

The chain couples TRBV6-5 to TRBJ1-2; D call uncertain. Germline V lookup: CDR1 MNHEY, CDR2 SVGAGI. V gave up 5 bases and J gave up 4 bases, with 5 bases separating them. The CDR3 totals 11 residues. DNA of the CDR3: TGTGCCAGCAGTAAATCCTATGGCTACACCTTC. It specifies CASSKSYGYTF.

A few counts support this clonotype. The chain carries TRBV6-6 and TRBJ2-1; the D is unclear. The CDR3 has 13 amino acids. Germline CDR1 and CDR2: MNHNY and SVGAGI (reference sequence). Trimming pared 5 bases from V and 10 bases from J, leaving 15 bases between. The CDR3 sequence is CASSQTRVREQFF. The CDR3 bases are TGTGCCAGCAGTCAGACAAGGGTACGGGAGCAGTTCTTC.

The chain combines TRBV6-5 with TRBJ2-7, with D perhaps matching TRBD1 (6 bases). Germline CDR1 MNHEY, CDR2 SVGAGI. The CDR3 spans 18 residues. Trimming shortened V by 2 bases and J by 3 bases, and 23 bases separated the two germline ends. CDR3 DNA sequence: TGTGCCAGCAGTTACCCAAAACCGTATCGACAGGCCCACTACGAGCAGTACTTC. This translates into CASSYPKPYRQAHYEQYF.

In its sample, this clonotype was seen a few times. This chain joins TRBV5-6 and TRBJ2-7; 9 nucleotides agree with TRBD2. This CDR3 is 17 amino acids long. V shed 6 bases, J shed 3 bases, and the junction held 16 bases outside the gene matches. CDR1 and CDR2 from the germline V gene are SGHDT and YYEEEE. CDR3 region: CASTPLPGTSRYYEQYF. In DNA, the CDR3 is TGTGCCAGCACCCCTCTGCCGGGGACTAGCCGGTACTACGAGCAGTACTTC.

There are a few counts of this clonotype. The rearrangement links TRBV20-1 to TRBJ1-1, with D perhaps matching TRBD1 (6 bases). Trimming shortened V by 3 bases and J by 0 bases, and 17 bases separated the two germline ends. Germline V gives CDR1 DFQATT, CDR2 SNEGSKA (reference sequence). This CDR3 is built from 16 residues. As DNA, the CDR3 is TGCAGTGCTAGCCTCAAACTCAGGGGCTTGAACACTGAAGCTTTCTTT. This codes for CSASLKLRGLNTEAFF.

The gene calls are TRBV30 and TRBJ1-2; maybe TRBD1 (5 bases). The CDR3 is made up of 14 amino acids. CDR1 is GTSNPN, CDR2 SVGIG, per germline (reference sequence). The germline V and J ends were trimmed by 2 bases and 8 bases, with 18 bases remaining between them. DNA for the CDR3: TGTGCCTGGAGTCCCTACCAGGGATATGGGGGCTACACCTTC. As protein: CAWSPYQGYGGYTF.

There are many counts of this clonotype. The V call is TRBV5-1, the J call TRBJ2-1; 7 positions agree with TRBD2. With 0 bases clipped from V and 8 bases from J, the junction kept 5 bases outside the gene matches. Per the germline V gene, CDR1 is SGHRS and CDR2 is YFSETQ. This CDR3 region has 14 residues. The CDR3 loop reads CASSLGTRNHEQFF. The CDR3 nucleotides are TGCGCCAGCAGCTTGGGGACTAGAAACCATGAGCAGTTCTTC.

This clonotype came up a few times. The chain joins TRBV12-3 or TRBV12-4 to TRBJ1-4; weak D call: TRBD1 (6 bases). V was trimmed by 3 bases and J by 0 bases, leaving 8 bases between them. This CDR3 is 15 amino acids long. CDR3 region: CASSFDRPTNEKLFF. CDR3 bases: TGTGCCAGCAGTTTTGACAGGCCAACTAATGAAAAACTGTTTTTT.

This clonotype was counted a few times. The gene calls are TRBV2 and TRBJ2-5; D is possibly TRBD1 (5 bases). Deletions cut 6 bases from V and 5 bases from J, with 13 bases between. CDR3 length: 13 residues. Germline V gene lookup returns CDR1 SNHLY and CDR2 FYNNEI. CDR3: CASSPSRAETQYF. In DNA form, the CDR3 reads TGTGCCAGCAGCCCCTCCAGGGCGGAGACCCAGTACTTC.

Ten or more counts support this clonotype. The rearrangement uses TRBV14 and TRBJ2-1, with a tentative D call TRBD2 (6 bases). Germline V CDR1 and CDR2: SGHDN, FVKESK. The CDR3 runs 14 residues. V lost 0 bases, J lost 5 bases, and 8 bases lay in between. The CDR3 bases are TGTGCCAGCAGCCAAGATGTAGCGGACAATGAGCAGTTCTTC. It specifies CASSQDVADNEQFF.